This entry concerns a single T cell receptor beta chain. The sample belongs to a study of control samples from healthy donors and cancer patients. Repertoires were generated with immunoSEQ multiplex PCR, while TCRdb's copy carries only in-frame clones and drops some. The sample's table shows 150,000 to 200,000 clones. Trimming shortened V by 0 bases and J by 3 bases, and 5 bases separated the two germline ends. This CDR3 region has 13 residues. The V gene's germline CDR1 is MGHRA and CDR2 YSYEKL. The rearrangement uses TRBV4-1 and TRBJ1-2; D call uncertain. Sequencing input: blood. This sequence was found in a woman in her 30s in good health. The CDR3 region has the DNA TGCGCCAGCAGCCAAGATCGGGACTATGGCTACACCTTC. Residues: CASSQDRDYGYTF.